This TCR beta chain was captured in a study of blood T cell repertoires in COVID-19. The assay was immunoSEQ multiplex PCR, and TCRdb's table has in-frame clones only and misses some. The sample gives some 400,000 clones, around 87% of which show up once; 1% to 1.5% is in the top ten. The CDR3 covers 18 residues. Trimming pared 1 base from V and 4 bases from J, leaving 20 bases between. The V gene's germline CDR1 is SGHAT and CDR2 FQNNGV. The chain carries TRBV11-2 and TRBJ2-1, with D perhaps matching TRBD2 (7 bases). This receptor was obtained from a man aged 25-40 years who had recovered from COVID-19. Sample: PBMCs or T cells enriched from blood (not recorded which). This CDR3 is CASSLALGGADFYNEQFF. CDR3 sequence (DNA): TGTGCCAGCAGCTTAGCATTGGGGGGGGCTGACTTTTACAATGAGCAGTTCTTC.